The clone carrying this T cell receptor beta chain appeared a few times. Its antigen is not identified. Treatment indicated: approximately nine-day PBMC culture with coronavirus spike peptide pools or control peptides (ViraFEST assay). This entry belongs to a study of vaccination and CD4 T cells after COVID-19. Study-wide background: Across the group, participants received two doses of either BNT162b2 or mRNA-1273 vaccine. Post-vaccine sample collection happened at a median of approximately 10 weeks after dose two, ranging 14 to 241.

Study outcomes and limitations: SARS-CoV-2-reactive clonotypes showed a nonsignificant median rise from about 20 to 38.

V was cut by 5 bases and J by 7 bases, with 6 bases left in between. In germline, CDR1 is LNHDA, CDR2 SQIVND (reference sequence). This CDR3 spans 11 amino acids. The Oncomine TCR Beta short-read assay was applied to DNA of cultured CD4+ T cells. TCRdb re-analysed the PCR reads in MiXCR, keeping a single row per CDR3 protein. This sample has some 4,000 distinct CDR3 sequences, with around 21% found just once. Material for sequencing was CD4+ T cells from blood, cultured in vitro. The chain carries TRBV19 and TRBJ2-1; D remains ambiguous. The sequence came from a human donor who had recovered from COVID-19. CDR3 region: CASSSRNEQFF. Written as DNA, the CDR3 is TGTGCCAGTAGTTCGCGTAATGAGCAGTTCTTC. Together with reference TRBV19 and TRBJ2-1, the CDR3 gives the full variable domain: DGGITQSPKYLFRKEGQNVTLSCEQNLNHDAMYWYRQDPGQGLRLIYYSQIVNDFQKGDIAEGYSVSREKKESFPLTVTSAQKNPTAFYLCASSSRNEQFFGPGTRLTVL.